Listed here is a single T cell receptor beta chain. This CDR3 has 16 residues. Per germline, CDR1 LGHDT and CDR2 YNNKEL (reference sequence). Trimming at V came to 4 bases and at J to 8 bases, leaving 8 bases not matched to a gene. This sample was included in a study of blood T cell repertoires in COVID-19. Study-level background: Nucleic acid was either cDNA or gDNA, and it came from T cells, B-cell-depleted T cells, or PBMCs.

TCRdb keeps only in-frame clones here, not all; method: immunoSEQ multiplex PCR. This table holds some 260,000 clones, around 90% found once. Study members were between roughly 18 and 100 years old and lived in 24 US regions. Participant-reported clinical history was the basis for cohort assignment. The specimen sequenced was PBMCs or T cells enriched from blood (not recorded which). The genes are TRBV3-1 (or the pseudogene TRBV3-2) and TRBJ2-3, with 14 positions matching TRBD2. The clonotype originates from a young woman with acute COVID-19. The CDR3 region is CASSPGGLAGVGTQYF. The CDR3 bases are TGTGCCAGCAGCCCAGGGGGACTAGCGGGGGTGGGTACGCAGTATTTT.